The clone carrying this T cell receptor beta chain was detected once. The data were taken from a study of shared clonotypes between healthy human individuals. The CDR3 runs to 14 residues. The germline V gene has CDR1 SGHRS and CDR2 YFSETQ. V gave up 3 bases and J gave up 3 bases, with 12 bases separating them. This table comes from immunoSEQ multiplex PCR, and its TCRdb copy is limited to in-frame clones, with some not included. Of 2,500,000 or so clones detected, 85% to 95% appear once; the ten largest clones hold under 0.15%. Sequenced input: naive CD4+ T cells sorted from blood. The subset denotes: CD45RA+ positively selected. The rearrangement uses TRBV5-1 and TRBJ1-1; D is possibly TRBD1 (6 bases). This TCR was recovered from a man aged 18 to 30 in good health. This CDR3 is CASSSWGRDTEAFF. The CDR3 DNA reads TGCGCCAGCAGCTCGTGGGGGCGGGACACTGAAGCTTTCTTT. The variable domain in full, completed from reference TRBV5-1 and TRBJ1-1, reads KAGVTQTPRYLIKTRGQQVTLSCSPISGHRSVSWYQQTPGQGLQFLFEYFSETQRNKGNFPGRFSGRQFSNSRSEMNVSTLELGDSALYLCASSSWGRDTEAFFGQGTRLTVV.